The following is a T cell receptor beta chain sequence with its context. Its antigen remains unknown. This entry is derived from a study of STAT5B mutations in CD4+ large granular lymphocyte leukemia. Findings of the study overall: CD4-sorted patient repertoires seemed more clonal than healthy CD4+ repertoires.

Recruitment of CD4+ T-LGLL patients was in Padova, Helsinki and Shinshu. This CDR3 region has 16 residues. Germline V CDR1 and CDR2: SGHNT, YYREEE (reference sequence). Germline trimming cut 3 bases from V and 4 bases from J; bases unmatched to any gene: 8. The survey-level immunoSEQ assay was used. The assay was immunoSEQ multiplex PCR, and TCRdb's table has in-frame clones only and misses some. Here the sample spans around 1,700 clones, over 60% being singletons. The sequence was obtained from a woman in her 70s with CD4+ T-cell large granular lymphocyte leukemia. Specimen: PBMCs. The rearrangement links TRBV5-4 to TRBJ2-2; 8 positions match TRBD1. CDR3 nucleotides: TGTGCCAGCAGCTCCCAGGACAGGGCGGCCACCGGGGAGCTGTTTTTT. Translated: CASSSQDRAATGELFF.